One sample yielded the 16 T cell receptor beta chains listed below, sequenced in a study of PD-1 blockade in classical Hodgkin lymphoma. Using immunoSEQ multiplex PCR, the repertoire was profiled, and TCRdb retains in-frame clones only, with some absent. The sample carries 11,000 to 15,000 clones, about 86% recorded once. Every one of the patients relapsed after autologous stem cell transplantation (brentuximab vedotin exposure was variable). Sequencing used peripheral blood mononuclear cells (PBMCs), obtained at baseline. The receptors stem from a human donor with classical Hodgkin lymphoma.

V gene TRBV25-1 combines with J gene TRBJ1-1; D possibly corresponds to TRBD1 (5 bases). The V gene lost 4 bases and the J gene lost 8 bases, with 14 bases spanning the gap. CDR1 MGHDK and CDR2 SYGVNS come from the germline V gene. The CDR3 consists of 13 residues. CDR3 in amino acids: CASSAGWVTEAFF. Here the CDR3 DNA reads TGTGCCAGCAGTGCAGGGTGGGTAACCGAAGCTTTCTTT. Full variable domain (rest looked up from reference TRBV25-1 and TRBJ1-1): EADIYQTPRYLVIGTGKKITLECSQTMGHDKMYWYQQDPGMELHLIHYSYGVNSTEKGDLSSESTVSRIRTEHFPLTLESARPSHTSQYLCASSAGWVTEAFFGQGTRLTVV.

This clone occurred once. The V and J genes are TRBV4-3 and TRBJ2-3; D not resolved. CDR1 LGHNA and CDR2 YSLEER come from the germline V gene. The CDR3 has 14 residues. Trimming stripped 0 bases from V and 2 bases from J, with 6 bases between. The CDR3 region is CASSQDVNTDTQYF. As DNA, the CDR3 is TGCGCCAGCAGCCAAGATGTCAACACAGATACGCAGTATTTT.

V and J are TRBV7-2 and TRBJ1-2; 10 bases fit TRBD1. The CDR3 covers 14 residues. Germline V gives CDR1 SGHTA, CDR2 FQGNSA. With 8 bases clipped from V and 5 bases from J, the junction kept 8 bases outside the gene matches. Written as DNA, the CDR3 is TGTGCCAGCGAAGGGACAGGGGAGGGATATGGCTACACCTTC. Amino acids: CASEGTGEGYGYTF. The full variable domain, with the rest looked up from reference TRBV7-2 and TRBJ1-2, is GAGVSQSPSNKVTEKGKDVELRCDPISGHTALYWYRQSLGQGLEFLIYFQGNSAPDKSGLPSDRFSAERTGGSVSTLTIQRTQQEDSAVYLCASEGTGEGYGYTFGSGTRLTVV.

V gene TRBV11-1 combines with J gene TRBJ2-1, with 7 bases identical to TRBD2. J gave up 4 bases and V 5 bases, and 5 bases lay outside the gene matches. This CDR3 has 14 residues. Germline V gene sequence: CDR1 SGHAT, CDR2 FQDESV (reference sequence). CDR3 residues: CASSRRLAYNEQFF. For the CDR3, the DNA is TGTGCCAGCAGCCGCAGACTAGCTTACAATGAGCAGTTCTTC.

The CDR3 nucleotides read TGTGCCAGCGGTATCCTAGGAGGGATGACTGAAGCTTTCTTT. This gives the protein CASGILGGMTEAFF. The V call is TRBV11-2, the J call TRBJ1-1; D gene unclear. The V end lost 8 bases, the J end lost 5 bases, and 18 bases lay between the germline ends. The germline V gene encodes CDR1 SGHAT and CDR2 FQNNGV. The CDR3 totals 14 residues.

The chain joins TRBV9 to TRBJ2-2, with 10 bases identical to TRBD2. After removal of 2 bases from V and 5 bases from J, the junction contained 6 bases not matched to a gene. This CDR3 has 16 residues. Germline loops: CDR1 SGDLS, CDR2 YYNGEE. CDR3 nucleotides: TGTGCCAGCAGCGTGAAAGCGGGAGGGCCAACCGGGGAGCTGTTTTTT. This gives the protein CASSVKAGGPTGELFF.

The chain couples TRBV6-6 to TRBJ2-7; D ambiguous. V lost 6 bases, J lost 3 bases, and 12 bases lay in between. CDR3 length: 13 residues. CDR1 is MNHNY, CDR2 SVGAGI, per germline (reference sequence). The CDR3 is CASRGSAIYEQYF. CDR3 nucleotides: TGTGCCAGCAGAGGATCTGCTATCTACGAGCAGTACTTC.

The rearrangement uses TRBV11-2 and TRBJ2-7; 8 bases align to TRBD2. Germline V gene sequence: CDR1 SGHAT, CDR2 FQNNGV. V lost 5 bases, J lost 5 bases, and 8 bases stayed unmatched. This CDR3 is 14 amino acids long. This chain's CDR3 is CASSPSGGPNEQYF. The CDR3 bases are TGTGCCAGCAGCCCCAGCGGGGGACCCAACGAGCAGTACTTC.

V gene TRBV19 combines with J gene TRBJ2-3; D is uncertain. CDR3 length equals 13 residues. Trimming cost V 4 bases and J 3 bases, with 8 bases left between them. CDR1 is LNHDA, CDR2 SQIVND, per germline (reference sequence). The CDR3 coding sequence is TGTGCCAGTAGTACCCGCAGGACAGATACGCAGTATTTT. It is translated as CASSTRRTDTQYF.

V and J are TRBV10-3 and TRBJ2-3; 10 bases are a match to TRBD2. The V gene's germline CDR1 is ENHRY and CDR2 SYGVKD. This CDR3 comprises 16 residues. The V segment lost 5 bases and the J segment 1 base; nucleotides outside the gene matches: 6. The CDR3 coding sequence is TGTGCCATCAGTTACCTAGCGGGAGTGGGCACAGATACGCAGTATTTT. Protein product: CAISYLAGVGTDTQYF.

The chain carries TRBV19 and TRBJ1-5, with a weak D call TRBD1 (5 bases). The CDR3 has 15 amino acids. Germline loops: CDR1 LNHDA, CDR2 SQIVND (reference sequence). Trimming left V 2 bases short and J 3 bases short, with 11 bases between. The CDR3 loop reads CASSISGSHNQPQHF. CDR3 DNA sequence: TGTGCCAGTAGTATATCAGGGTCACACAATCAGCCCCAGCATTTT.

V gene TRBV4-1 combines with J gene TRBJ1-6; perhaps TRBD1 as D (6 bases). CDR1 is MGHRA and CDR2 is YSYEKL in the germline V gene. The V end was cut by 4 bases, the J end by 10 bases, with 14 bases between. The CDR3 length is 14 residues. CDR3 nucleotides: TGCGCCAGCAGCCTCGAGGGGGGGGGATCACCCCTCCACTTT. It translates to CASSLEGGGSPLHF.

V is TRBV5-8 and J is TRBJ1-2; no definite D call. V dropped 0 bases and J dropped 8 bases, with 11 bases sitting between them. Germline V CDR1 and CDR2: SGHTS, YDEGEE. The CDR3 has 13 amino acids. The CDR3 nucleotides are TGTGCCAGCAGCTTGGCGGCGGGCGGGGGCTACACCTTC. Translating it yields CASSLAAGGGYTF. Complete variable domain (other parts from reference TRBV5-8 and TRBJ1-2): EAGVTQSPTHLIKTRGQQATLRCSPISGHTSVYWYQQALGLGLQFLLWYDEGEERNRGNFPPRFSGRQFPNYSSELNVNALELEDSALYLCASSLAAGGGYTFGSGTRLTVV.

V and J are TRBV5-1 and TRBJ1-2, with unresolved D. The V end lost 3 bases, the J end lost 7 bases, and 16 bases lay between the germline ends. CDR1 and CDR2 (germline): SGHRS, YFSETQ. This CDR3 comprises 14 residues. CDR3 nucleotides: TGCGCCAGCAGCTCCGAGGGCCCTGATGGTGGCTACACCTTC. Its protein product is CASSSEGPDGGYTF.

The gene calls are TRBV28 and TRBJ2-2; a weak D match, TRBD2 (5 bases). This CDR3 has 14 amino acids. Trimming took off 5 bases at V and 6 bases at J, with 13 bases between the two ends. Germline loops: CDR1 MDHEN, CDR2 SYDVKM. DNA for the CDR3: TGTGCCAGCAGTGGGAGTTTTAACCCCGGGGAGCTGTTTTTT. It specifies CASSGSFNPGELFF.

The chain employs TRBV10-3 and TRBJ2-7, with 11 nucleotides matching TRBD2. V lost 6 bases and J lost 2; bases outside the gene matches: 3. CDR1 is ENHRY and CDR2 is SYGVKD in the germline V gene. This CDR3 region has 14 residues. DNA of the CDR3: TGTGCCATCAGGCCGGGACTAGCGGCCTACGAGCAGTACTTC. It codes for CAIRPGLAAYEQYF.